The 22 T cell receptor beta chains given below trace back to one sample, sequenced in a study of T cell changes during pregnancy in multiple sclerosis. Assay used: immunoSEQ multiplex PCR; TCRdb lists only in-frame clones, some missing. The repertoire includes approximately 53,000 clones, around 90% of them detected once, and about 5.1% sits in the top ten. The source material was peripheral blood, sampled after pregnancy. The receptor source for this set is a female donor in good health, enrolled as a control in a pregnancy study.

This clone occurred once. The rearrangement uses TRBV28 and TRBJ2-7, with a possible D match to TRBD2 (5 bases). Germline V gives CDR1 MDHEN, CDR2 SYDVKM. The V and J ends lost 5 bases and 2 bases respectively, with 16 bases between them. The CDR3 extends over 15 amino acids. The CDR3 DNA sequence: TGTGCCAGCAGTCCGCTTAGCGCAGGTACCTACGAGCAGTACTTC. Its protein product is CASSPLSAGTYEQYF.

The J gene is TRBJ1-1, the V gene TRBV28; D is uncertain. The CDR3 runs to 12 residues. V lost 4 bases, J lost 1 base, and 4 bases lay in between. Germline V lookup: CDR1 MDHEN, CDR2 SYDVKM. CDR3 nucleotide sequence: TGTGCCAGCAGTTCCCAGAACACTGAAGCTTTCTTT. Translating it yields CASSSQNTEAFF. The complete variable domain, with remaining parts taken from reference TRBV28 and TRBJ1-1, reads DVKVTQSSRYLVKRTGEKVFLECVQDMDHENMFWYRQDPGLGLRLIYFSYDVKMKEKGDIPEGYSVSREKKERFSLILESASTNQTSMYLCASSSQNTEAFFGQGTRLTVV.

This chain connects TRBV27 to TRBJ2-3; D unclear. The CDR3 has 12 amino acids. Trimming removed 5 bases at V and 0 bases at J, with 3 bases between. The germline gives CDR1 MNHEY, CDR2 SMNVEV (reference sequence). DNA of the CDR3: TGTGCCAGCAGTCCTAGCACAGATACGCAGTATTTT. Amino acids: CASSPSTDTQYF.

The CDR3 loop is CASSSPSPTGVEQYF. The CDR3 nucleotides are TGTGCCAGCAGTTCCCCCTCGCCGACAGGGGTAGAGCAGTACTTC. The chain links TRBV28 to TRBJ2-7; 8 bases agree with TRBD1. The J segment lost 7 bases and the V segment lost 4 bases, leaving 12 bases of the junction unmatched. The CDR3 has 15 amino acids. Germline V CDR1 and CDR2: MDHEN, SYDVKM.

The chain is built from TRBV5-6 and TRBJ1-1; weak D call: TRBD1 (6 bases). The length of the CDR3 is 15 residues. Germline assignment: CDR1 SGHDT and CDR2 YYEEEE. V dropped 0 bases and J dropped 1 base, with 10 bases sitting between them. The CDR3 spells CASSLVNRENTEAFF. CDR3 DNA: TGTGCCAGCAGCTTGGTAAACAGGGAGAACACTGAAGCTTTCTTT.

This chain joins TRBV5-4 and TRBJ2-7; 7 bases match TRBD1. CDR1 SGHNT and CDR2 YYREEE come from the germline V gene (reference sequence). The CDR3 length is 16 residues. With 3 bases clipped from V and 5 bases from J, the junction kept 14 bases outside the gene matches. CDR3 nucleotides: TGTGCCAGCAGCTCAGCCCGGTTGACAGGGCTTGACGAGCAGTACTTC. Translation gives CASSSARLTGLDEQYF. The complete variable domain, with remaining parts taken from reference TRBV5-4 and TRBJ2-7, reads ETGVTQSPTHLIKTRGQQVTLRCSSQSGHNTVSWYQQALGQGPQFIFQYYREEENGRGNFPPRFSGLQFPNYSSELNVNALELDDSALYLCASSSARLTGLDEQYFGPGTRLTVT.

The CDR3 sequence is CASSLTPSHTDTQYF. The CDR3 nucleotides read TGTGCCAGCAGCTTAACGCCTAGCCACACAGATACGCAGTATTTT. This chain links TRBV7-3 with TRBJ2-3; possibly TRBD2 for D (5 bases). Germline CDR1 SGHTA, CDR2 FQGTGA. The V end lost 0 bases, the J end lost 2 bases, and 9 bases lay between the germline ends. This CDR3 is built from 15 residues.

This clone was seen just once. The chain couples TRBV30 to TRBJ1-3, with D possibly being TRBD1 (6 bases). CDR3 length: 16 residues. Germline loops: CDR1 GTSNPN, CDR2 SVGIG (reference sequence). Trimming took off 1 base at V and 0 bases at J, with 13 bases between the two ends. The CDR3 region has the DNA TGTGCCTGGAGTGAGCGGGACACTTACTCTGGAAACACCATATATTTT. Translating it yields CAWSERDTYSGNTIYF.

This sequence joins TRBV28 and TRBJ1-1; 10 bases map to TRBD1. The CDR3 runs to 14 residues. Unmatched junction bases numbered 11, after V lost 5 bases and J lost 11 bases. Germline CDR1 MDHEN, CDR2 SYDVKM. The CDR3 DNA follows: TGTGCCAGCAGTATTGCGGGACAGGGGTTCTCCGCTTTCTTT. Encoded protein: CASSIAGQGFSAFF. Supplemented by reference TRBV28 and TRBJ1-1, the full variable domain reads DVKVTQSSRYLVKRTGEKVFLECVQDMDHENMFWYRQDPGLGLRLIYFSYDVKMKEKGDIPEGYSVSREKKERFSLILESASTNQTSMYLCASSIAGQGFSAFFGQGTRLTVV.

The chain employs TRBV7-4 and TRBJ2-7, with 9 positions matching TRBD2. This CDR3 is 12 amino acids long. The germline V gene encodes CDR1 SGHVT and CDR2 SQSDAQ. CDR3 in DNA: TGTGGAGTCGGGACTAGCCGATACGAGCAGTACTTC. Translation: CGVGTSRYEQYF.

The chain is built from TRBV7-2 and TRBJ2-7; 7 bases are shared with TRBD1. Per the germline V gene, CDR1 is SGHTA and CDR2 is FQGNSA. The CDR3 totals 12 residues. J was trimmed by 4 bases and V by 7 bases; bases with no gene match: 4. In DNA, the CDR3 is TGTGCCAGCACCAGGGACAGTTACGAGCAGTACTTC. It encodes CASTRDSYEQYF.

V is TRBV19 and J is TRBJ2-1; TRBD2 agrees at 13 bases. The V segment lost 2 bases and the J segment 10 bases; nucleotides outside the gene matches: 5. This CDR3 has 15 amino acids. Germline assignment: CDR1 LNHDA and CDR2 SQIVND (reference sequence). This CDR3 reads CASSISGTSGDEQFF. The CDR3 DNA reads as TGTGCCAGTAGTATATCAGGGACTAGCGGGGACGAGCAGTTCTTC.

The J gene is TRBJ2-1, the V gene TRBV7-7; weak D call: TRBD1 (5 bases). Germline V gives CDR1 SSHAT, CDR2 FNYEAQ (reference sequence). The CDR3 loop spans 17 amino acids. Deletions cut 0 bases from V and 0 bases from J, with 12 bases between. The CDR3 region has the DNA TGTGCCAGCAGCTTAGCGACAGAACTAAGCTCCTACAATGAGCAGTTCTTC. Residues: CASSLATELSSYNEQFF.

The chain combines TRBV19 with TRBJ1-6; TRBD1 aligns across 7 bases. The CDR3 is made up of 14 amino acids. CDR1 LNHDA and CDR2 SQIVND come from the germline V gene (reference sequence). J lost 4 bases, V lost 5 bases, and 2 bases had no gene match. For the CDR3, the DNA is TGTGCCAGTAGTCCGGGACAGTATAATTCACCCCTCCACTTT. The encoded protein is CASSPGQYNSPLHF.

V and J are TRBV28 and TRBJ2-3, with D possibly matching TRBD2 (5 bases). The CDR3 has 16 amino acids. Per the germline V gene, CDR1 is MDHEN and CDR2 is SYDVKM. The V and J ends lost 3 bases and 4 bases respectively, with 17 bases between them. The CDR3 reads CASSFSGNAFADTQYF. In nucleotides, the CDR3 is TGTGCCAGCAGTTTCTCCGGGAATGCATTCGCAGATACGCAGTATTTT.

CDR3 sequence (DNA): TGTGCCAGCAGTTTATCCCTAGGACAGGGGGCACATGGCTACACCTTC. Translation: CASSLSLGQGAHGYTF. The rearrangement uses TRBV28 and TRBJ1-2, with 11 positions matching TRBD1. The germline V gene has CDR1 MDHEN and CDR2 SYDVKM. CDR3 length: 16 amino acids. With 1 base clipped from V and 6 bases from J, the junction kept 7 bases outside the gene matches.

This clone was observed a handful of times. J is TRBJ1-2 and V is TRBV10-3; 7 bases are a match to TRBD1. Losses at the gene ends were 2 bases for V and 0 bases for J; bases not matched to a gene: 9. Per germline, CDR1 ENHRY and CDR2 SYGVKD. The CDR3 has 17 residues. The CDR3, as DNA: TGTGCCATCAGTGAGGACAAGCAGGGACAGCCTAACTATGGCTACACCTTC. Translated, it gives CAISEDKQGQPNYGYTF.

In nucleotides, the CDR3 is TGTGCAAGTCGCTTACAACTAGCGGGGGTGTTGTACCAAGAGACCCAGTACTTC. Its translation is CASRLQLAGVLYQETQYF. The chain joins TRBV12-2 to TRBJ2-5; TRBD2 is the table's D call and was not checked against the DNA. TRBV12-2 is an annotated pseudogene. The CDR3 has 18 residues.

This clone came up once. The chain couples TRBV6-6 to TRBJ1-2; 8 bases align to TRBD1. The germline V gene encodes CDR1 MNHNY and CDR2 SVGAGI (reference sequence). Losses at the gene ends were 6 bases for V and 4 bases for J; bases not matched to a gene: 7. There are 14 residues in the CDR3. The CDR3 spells CASSDRGRGYGYTF. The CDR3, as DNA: TGTGCCAGCAGCGACAGGGGACGTGGCTATGGCTACACCTTC.

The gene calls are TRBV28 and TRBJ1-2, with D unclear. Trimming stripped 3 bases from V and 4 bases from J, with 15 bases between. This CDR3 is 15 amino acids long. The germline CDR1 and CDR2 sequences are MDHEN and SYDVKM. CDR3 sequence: CASSFPGVSGYGYTF. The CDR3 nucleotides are TGTGCCAGCAGTTTCCCCGGGGTTTCTGGCTATGGCTACACCTTC.

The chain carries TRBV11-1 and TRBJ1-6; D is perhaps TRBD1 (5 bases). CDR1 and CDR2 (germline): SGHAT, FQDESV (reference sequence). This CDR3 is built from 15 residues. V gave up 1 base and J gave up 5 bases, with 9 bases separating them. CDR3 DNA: TGTGCCAGCAGCTTAGGTGTGACAGATAATTCACCCCTCCACTTT. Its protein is CASSLGVTDNSPLHF.

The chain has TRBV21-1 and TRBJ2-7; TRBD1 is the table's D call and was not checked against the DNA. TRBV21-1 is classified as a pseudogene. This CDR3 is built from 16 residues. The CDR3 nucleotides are TGTGCCAGCAGCCACTTGGACCGGGGACAGTTCTACGAGCAGTACTTC. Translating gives CASSHLDRGQFYEQYF.